Presented here are 9 T cell receptor beta chains from one specimen sequenced in a study of T cell repertoires in cytomegalovirus infection. MiXCR was run by TCRdb on the reads, yielding one entry per CDR3 protein. Among roughly 78,000 distinct CDR3 sequences listed, approximately 40% were seen once. No antigen has been identified for these receptors. The starting material was CD8+ T cells from cultured PBMCs, obtained from culture after CMV antigen stimulation. These receptors all stem from a human donor in good health (CMV status not recorded). Some clones in this sample may be carry-over from other donors' samples.

Notes on this clonotype: The junction departs from germline at one end; a sequencing error may be responsible. The chain links TRBV7-2 to TRBJ1-1, with 7 bases fitting TRBD1. The CDR3 contains 16 residues. Germline CDR1 reads SGHTA; CDR2 reads FQGNSA. The CDR3 spells CACSLAARGFITEAFF. The CDR3 DNA reads as TGTGCCTGCAGCTTAGCGGCCAGGGGGTTTATCACTGAAGCTTTCTTT.

In its sample, this clonotype was seen a few times. The chain is built from TRBV6-6 and TRBJ1-5; D might be TRBD1 (5 bases). Germline loops: CDR1 MNHNY, CDR2 SVGAGI (reference sequence). The CDR3 extends over 15 amino acids. V lost 4 bases and J lost 3, with 13 bases in between. The CDR3 DNA follows: TGTGCCAGCAGTTCCCGCGGGGCGAACAATCAGCCCCAGCATTTT. This encodes CASSSRGANNQPQHF.

The V call is TRBV6-2 or TRBV6-3, the J call TRBJ2-7; D uncertain. The CDR3 runs 14 residues. V dropped 4 bases and J dropped 0 bases, with 10 bases sitting between them. Germline CDR1 and CDR2: MNHEY and SVGEGT. CDR3 DNA sequence: TGTGCCAGCAGTTTTGCAGGAATCTCCTACGAGCAGTACTTC. It is translated as CASSFAGISYEQYF.

This chain links TRBV9 with TRBJ2-1, with D hard to call. Trimming removed 4 bases at V and 5 bases at J, with 4 bases between. From germline, CDR1 is SGDLS and CDR2 YYNGEE. The CDR3 runs to 11 residues. CDR3 sequence reads: CASSLNNEQFF. CDR3 nucleotide sequence: TGTGCCAGCAGCCTTAACAATGAGCAGTTCTTC.

This clonotype was picked up many times. V usage is TRBV7-2 and J usage is TRBJ2-3; TRBD2 matches at 10 bases. The V segment lost 5 bases and the J segment 4 bases; nucleotides outside the gene matches: 6. CDR3 length: 15 residues. From germline, CDR1 is SGHTA and CDR2 FQGNSA. CDR3 sequence (DNA): TGTGCCAGCAGCAGGACTAGCGGTATGGCAGATACGCAGTATTTT. This sequence encodes CASSRTSGMADTQYF.

This clonotype was observed a few times. The rearrangement links TRBV5-8 to TRBJ1-4; D call uncertain. This CDR3 has 15 residues. V shed 0 bases and J shed 7 bases, with 13 bases lying between them. Germline V CDR1 and CDR2: SGHTS, YDEGEE. CDR3 amino acids: CASSLEWVSAEKLFF. The CDR3 bases are TGTGCCAGCAGCTTGGAATGGGTGTCGGCTGAAAAACTGTTTTTT.

The chain is built from TRBV13 and TRBJ2-3; no firm D call. The V gene lost 4 bases and the J gene lost 9 bases, with 11 bases spanning the gap. CDR3 size: 12 residues. The germline V gene has CDR1 PRHDT and CDR2 FYEKMQ (reference sequence). CDR3 DNA: TGTGCCAGCAGCTACGATAGGAAGACGCAGTATTTT. It yields the protein CASSYDRKTQYF.

This clonotype was counted a few times. The J gene is TRBJ2-7, the V gene TRBV7-2, with D possibly matching TRBD2 (6 bases). Germline V gene lookup returns CDR1 SGHTA and CDR2 FQGNSA. V lost 5 bases and J lost 6, with 14 bases in between. CDR3 size: 13 residues. CDR3 coding DNA: TGTGCCAGCAGCGTCGGGATGGGAGGCGAGCAGTACTTC. Translation: CASSVGMGGEQYF.

The rearrangement joins TRBV7-6 to TRBJ2-2; D is possibly TRBD1 or TRBD2 (5 bases each). The CDR3 has 15 residues. The V gene's germline CDR1 is SGHVS and CDR2 FNYEAQ. Trimming shortened V by 4 bases and J by 2 bases, and 11 bases separated the two germline ends. The DNA for the CDR3 is TGTGCCAGCAGCTCCCGGGACCACAACACCGGGGAGCTGTTTTTT. It specifies CASSSRDHNTGELFF. Full variable domain (rest looked up from reference TRBV7-6 and TRBJ2-2): GAGVSQSPRYKVTKRGQDVALRCDPISGHVSLYWYRQALGQGPEFLTYFNYEAQQDKSGLPNDRFSAERPEGSISTLTIQRTEQRDSAMYRCASSSRDHNTGELFFGEGSRLTVL.